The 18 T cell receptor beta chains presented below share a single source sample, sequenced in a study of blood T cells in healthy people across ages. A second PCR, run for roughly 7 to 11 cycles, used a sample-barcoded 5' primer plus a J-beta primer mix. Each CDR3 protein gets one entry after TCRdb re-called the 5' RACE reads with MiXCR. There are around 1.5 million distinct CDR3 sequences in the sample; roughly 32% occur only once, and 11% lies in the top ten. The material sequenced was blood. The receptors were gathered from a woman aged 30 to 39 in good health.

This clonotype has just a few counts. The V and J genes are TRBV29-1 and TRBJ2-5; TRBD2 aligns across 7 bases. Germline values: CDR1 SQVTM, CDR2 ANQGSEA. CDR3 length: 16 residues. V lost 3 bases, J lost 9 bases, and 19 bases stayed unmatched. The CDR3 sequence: CSVDDGEASGPVAQYF. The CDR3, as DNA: TGCAGCGTTGATGATGGGGAAGCTAGCGGACCAGTCGCCCAGTACTTC.

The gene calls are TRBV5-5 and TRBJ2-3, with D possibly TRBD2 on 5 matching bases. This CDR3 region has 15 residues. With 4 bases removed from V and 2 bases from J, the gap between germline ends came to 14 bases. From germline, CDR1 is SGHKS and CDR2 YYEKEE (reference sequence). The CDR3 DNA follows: TGTGCCAGCAGCGTGGCGGGTTCATTCACAGATACGCAGTATTTT. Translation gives CASSVAGSFTDTQYF.

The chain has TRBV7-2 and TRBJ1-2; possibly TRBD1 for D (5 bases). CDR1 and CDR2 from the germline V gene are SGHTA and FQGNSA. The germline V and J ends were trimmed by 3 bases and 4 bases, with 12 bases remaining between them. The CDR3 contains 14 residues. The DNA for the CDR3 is TGTGCCAGCAGCTTTGGGGGTGACGTCTATGGCTACACCTTC. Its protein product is CASSFGGDVYGYTF.

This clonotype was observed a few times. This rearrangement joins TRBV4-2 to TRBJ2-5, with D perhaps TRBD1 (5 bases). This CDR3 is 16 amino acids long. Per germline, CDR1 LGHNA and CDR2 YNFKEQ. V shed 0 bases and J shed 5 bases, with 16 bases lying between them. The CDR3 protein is CASSQEGATLKETQYF. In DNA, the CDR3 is TGTGCCAGCAGCCAAGAAGGGGCCACTTTAAAGGAGACCCAGTACTTC.

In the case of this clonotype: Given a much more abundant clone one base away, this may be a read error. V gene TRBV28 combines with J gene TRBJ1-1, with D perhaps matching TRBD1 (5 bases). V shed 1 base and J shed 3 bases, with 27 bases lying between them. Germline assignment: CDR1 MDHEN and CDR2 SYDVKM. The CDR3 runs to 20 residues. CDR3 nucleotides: TGTGCCAGCAGTTTATTAAGGAGTTGGGACTTTACTAATATGGACACTGAAGCTTTCTTT. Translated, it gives CASSLLRSWDFTNMDTEAFF.

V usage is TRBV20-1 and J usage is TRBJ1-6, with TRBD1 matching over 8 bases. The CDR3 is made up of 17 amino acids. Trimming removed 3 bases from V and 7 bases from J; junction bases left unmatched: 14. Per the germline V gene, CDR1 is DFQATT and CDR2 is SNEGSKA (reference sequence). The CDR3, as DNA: TGCAGTGCTAGGGAAATCGATCACAGGGGGTTGAATTCACCCCTCCACTTT. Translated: CSAREIDHRGLNSPLHF.

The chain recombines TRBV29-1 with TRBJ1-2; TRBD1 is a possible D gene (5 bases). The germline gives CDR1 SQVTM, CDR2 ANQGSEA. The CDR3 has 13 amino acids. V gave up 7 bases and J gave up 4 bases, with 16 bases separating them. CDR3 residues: CSAIGGVGYGYTF. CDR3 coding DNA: TGCAGCGCCATCGGAGGGGTGGGCTATGGCTACACCTTC.

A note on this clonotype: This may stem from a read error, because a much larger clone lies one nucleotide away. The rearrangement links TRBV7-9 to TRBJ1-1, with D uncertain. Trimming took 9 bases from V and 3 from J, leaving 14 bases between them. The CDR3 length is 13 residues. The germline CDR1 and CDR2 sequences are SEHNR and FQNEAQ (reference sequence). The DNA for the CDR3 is TGTGCCAGTCACGGTGATACTGACACTGAAGCTTTCTTT. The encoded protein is CASHGDTDTEAFF.

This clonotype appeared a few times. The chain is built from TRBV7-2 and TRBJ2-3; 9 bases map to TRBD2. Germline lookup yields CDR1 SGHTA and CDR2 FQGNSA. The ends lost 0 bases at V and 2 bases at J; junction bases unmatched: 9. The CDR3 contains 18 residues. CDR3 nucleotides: TGTGCCAGCAGCTTAGCATCAGAGCTAGCGGGGACCACAGATACGCAGTATTTT. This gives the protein CASSLASELAGTTDTQYF.

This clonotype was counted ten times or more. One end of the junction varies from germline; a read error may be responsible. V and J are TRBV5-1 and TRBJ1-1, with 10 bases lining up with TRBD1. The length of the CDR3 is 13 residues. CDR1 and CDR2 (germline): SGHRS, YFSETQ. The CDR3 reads CASSSGQGTEAFF. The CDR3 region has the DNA TGTGCCAGCAGCTCGGGACAGGGGACTGAAGCTTTCTTT.

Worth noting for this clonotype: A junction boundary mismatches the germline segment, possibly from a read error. Written as DNA, the CDR3 is TGCAGCGTTGATGGGACTAGCGGGATTCGCACAAATACGCAGTATTTT. Amino acid sequence: CSVDGTSGIRTNTQYF. The rearrangement uses TRBV29-1 and TRBJ2-3; 13 bases match TRBD2. There are 16 residues in the CDR3. Looked up from germline, CDR1 is SQVTM and CDR2 is ANQGSEA.

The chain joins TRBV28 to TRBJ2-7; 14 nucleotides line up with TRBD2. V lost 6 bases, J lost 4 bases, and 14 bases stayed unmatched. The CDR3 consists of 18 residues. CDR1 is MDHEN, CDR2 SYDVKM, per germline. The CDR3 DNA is TGTGCCAGCAGACCAAATCGACCGGGACTAGCGGGAGTATACGAGCAGTACTTC. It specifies CASRPNRPGLAGVYEQYF.

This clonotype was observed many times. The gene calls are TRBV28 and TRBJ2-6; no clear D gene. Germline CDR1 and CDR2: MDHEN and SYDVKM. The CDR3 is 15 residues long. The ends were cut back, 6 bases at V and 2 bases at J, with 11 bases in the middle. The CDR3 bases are TGTGCCAGCAGCTTAGGGTCTCCTGGGGCCAACGTCCTGACTTTC. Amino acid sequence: CASSLGSPGANVLTF.

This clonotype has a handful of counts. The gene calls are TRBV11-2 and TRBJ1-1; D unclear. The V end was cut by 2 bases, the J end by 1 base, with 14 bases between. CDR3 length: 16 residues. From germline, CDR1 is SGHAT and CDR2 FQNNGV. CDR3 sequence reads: CASSLPPGTGNTEAFF. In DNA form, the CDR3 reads TGTGCCAGCAGCTTACCCCCAGGAACGGGGAACACTGAAGCTTTCTTT.

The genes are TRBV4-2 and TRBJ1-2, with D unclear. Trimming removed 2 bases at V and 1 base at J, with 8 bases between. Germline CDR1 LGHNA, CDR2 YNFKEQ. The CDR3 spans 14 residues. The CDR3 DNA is TGTGCCAGCAGCCAAAAACAGTTTAACTATGGCTACACCTTC. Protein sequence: CASSQKQFNYGYTF.

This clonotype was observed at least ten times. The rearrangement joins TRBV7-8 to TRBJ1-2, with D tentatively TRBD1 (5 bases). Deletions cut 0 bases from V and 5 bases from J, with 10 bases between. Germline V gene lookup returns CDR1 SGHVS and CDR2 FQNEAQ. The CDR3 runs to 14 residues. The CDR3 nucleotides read TGTGCCAGCAGCTTAGCGGGGGATCTTTATGGCTACACCTTC. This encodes CASSLAGDLYGYTF. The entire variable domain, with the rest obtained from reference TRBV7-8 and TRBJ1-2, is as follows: GAGVSQSPRYKVAKRGQDVALRCDPISGHVSLFWYQQALGQGPEFLTYFQNEAQLDKSGLPSDRFFAERPEGSVSTLKIQRTQQEDSAVYLCASSLAGDLYGYTFGSGTRLTVV.

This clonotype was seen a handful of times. CDR3 bases: TGTGCCAGCAGCCAACTCGTAAAAACAGGGACCCACACCTTC. It encodes CASSQLVKTGTHTF. V and J are TRBV3-1 and TRBJ1-2; D possibly corresponds to TRBD1 (6 bases). Trimming removed 2 bases at V and 12 bases at J, with 19 bases between. The CDR3 contains 14 residues. The V gene's germline CDR1 is LGHDT and CDR2 YNNKEL (reference sequence).

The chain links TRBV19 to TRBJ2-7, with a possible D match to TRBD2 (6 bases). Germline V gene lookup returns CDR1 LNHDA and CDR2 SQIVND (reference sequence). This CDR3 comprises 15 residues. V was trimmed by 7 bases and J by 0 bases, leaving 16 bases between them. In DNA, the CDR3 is TGTGCCAGTACGCAAGGCGGGACGAGCTCCTACGAGCAGTACTTC. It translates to CASTQGGTSSYEQYF.